Shown below are 30 T cell receptor beta chains from a single sample sequenced in a study of cytomegalovirus exposure and HLA in healthy donors. PCR used 60 Vbeta primers and 13 Jbeta primers. Measured with immunoSEQ multiplex PCR; TCRdb has only the in-frame clones, and not every one. The sample consists of some 120,000 clones, roughly 17% of them appearing once. Source material: PBMCs. Every receptor here comes from a female donor in good health and CMV-seropositive.

This clone came up a few times. The chain employs TRBV6-4 and TRBJ2-7; D may be TRBD2 (6 bases). CDR3 length: 14 amino acids. Deletions cut 1 base from V and 5 bases from J, with 12 bases between. CDR1 is MRHNA and CDR2 is SNTAGT in the germline V gene. CDR3 coding DNA: TGTGCCAGCAGTGACTACGCGGGGAGTAACGAGCAGTACTTC. This translates into CASSDYAGSNEQYF.

This clone has just a few counts. This chain links TRBV29-1 with TRBJ1-1, with D possibly matching TRBD1 (5 bases). Trimming pared 7 bases from V and 0 bases from J, leaving 12 bases between. CDR1 is SQVTM, CDR2 ANQGSEA, per germline. The CDR3 is made up of 13 amino acids. CDR3: CSGSRQMNTEAFF. The CDR3 coding sequence is TGCAGCGGATCCAGACAGATGAACACTGAAGCTTTCTTT.

This clone was found a few times. The final CDR3 position lacks the conserved phenylalanine or tryptophan, pointing to a likely read error. The DNA is omitted, as the CDR3 cannot be located on it reliably, and the CDR3 follows TCRdb's listing. The V call is TRBV2, the J call TRBJ2-7; the table's D call, TRBD1, was not checked against the DNA. The CDR3 has 13 amino acids, counting both end residues. Germline-derived CDR1 and CDR2 are SNHLY and FYNNEI. The CDR3: CASRTTNPTGGYL.

This chain links TRBV30 with TRBJ1-2; D might be TRBD1 (5 bases). The CDR3 spans 13 residues. Deletions cut 1 base from V and 4 bases from J, with 10 bases between. Per germline, CDR1 GTSNPN and CDR2 SVGIG (reference sequence). CDR3: CAWSDAGIYGYTF. The DNA of the CDR3 is TGTGCCTGGAGTGATGCAGGGATCTATGGCTACACCTTC.

J is TRBJ2-5 and V is TRBV27, with D possibly matching TRBD1 (7 bases). CDR3 length: 15 amino acids. Trimming pared 6 bases from V and 1 base from J, leaving 15 bases between. The V gene's germline CDR1 is MNHEY and CDR2 SMNVEV (reference sequence). Here the CDR3 reads CASSDRVGGQETQYF. The DNA for the CDR3 is TGTGCCAGCAGCGACAGGGTGGGGGGCCAAGAGACCCAGTACTTC.

The V gene is TRBV6-1, the J gene TRBJ1-1; D call uncertain. The V end was cut by 3 bases, the J end by 0 bases, with 8 bases between. The germline CDR1 and CDR2 sequences are MNHNS and SASEGT. The CDR3 sequence is 14 residues long. The CDR3 region has the DNA TGTGCCAGCAGTGAGCCCGGGATGAACACTGAAGCTTTCTTT. Its protein product is CASSEPGMNTEAFF.

This rearrangement joins TRBV29-1 to TRBJ2-2; 7 positions agree with TRBD2. Per the germline V gene, CDR1 is SQVTM and CDR2 is ANQGSEA. This CDR3 comprises 16 residues. Trimming cost V 1 base and J 2 bases; bases outside gene matches: 7. The chain's CDR3 is CSVEGVRGVNTGELFF. The CDR3 coding sequence is TGCAGCGTTGAAGGGGTCCGGGGGGTAAACACCGGGGAGCTGTTTTTT.

The V and J genes are TRBV7-6 and TRBJ2-5, with TRBD2 as a possible D gene (6 bases). Trimming took off 3 bases at V and 5 bases at J, with 10 bases between the two ends. This CDR3 has 13 residues. Germline loops: CDR1 SGHVS, CDR2 FNYEAQ. The CDR3 protein is CASSFGRGETQYF. The CDR3 DNA sequence: TGTGCCAGCAGCTTCGGTCGGGGGGAGACCCAGTACTTC.

The V call is TRBV27, the J call TRBJ2-7; D not certain. V was trimmed by 8 bases and J by 3 bases, leaving 14 bases between them. The CDR3 is 13 residues long. Germline V CDR1 and CDR2: MNHEY, SMNVEV (reference sequence). The CDR3 bases are TGTGCCAGCGGCCGGCGGCGGTACTACGAGCAGTACTTC. Translation: CASGRRRYYEQYF.

V gene TRBV27 combines with J gene TRBJ2-1; possibly TRBD2 for D (5 bases). The germline gives CDR1 MNHEY, CDR2 SMNVEV (reference sequence). Deletions cut 5 bases from V and 5 bases from J, with 22 bases between. The CDR3 has 17 amino acids. The CDR3 DNA reads TGTGCCAGCAGTGTTAAAGGAGGAACTCCAGCACACAATGAGCAGTTCTTC. Translation gives CASSVKGGTPAHNEQFF.

This clone has a handful of counts. The CDR3 region has the DNA TGTGCCAGCAGCGTTTCCGGGAACTTCTACAATGAGCAGTTCTTC. It codes for CASSVSGNFYNEQFF. The gene calls are TRBV9 and TRBJ2-1, with TRBD2 as a possible D gene (5 bases). V dropped 2 bases and J dropped 3 bases, with 12 bases sitting between them. In germline, CDR1 is SGDLS, CDR2 YYNGEE. The CDR3 sequence is 15 residues long.

This clone showed up just a few times. The genes are TRBV5-6 and TRBJ2-7, with 14 bases matching TRBD2. Germline CDR1 reads SGHDT; CDR2 reads YYEEEE. This CDR3 has 15 amino acids. V gave up 1 base and J gave up 5 bases; unmatched junction bases: 2. This CDR3 reads CASSLLGLAGDEQYF. CDR3 coding DNA: TGTGCCAGCAGCTTGTTGGGACTAGCGGGAGACGAGCAGTACTTC.

The V gene is TRBV7-2, the J gene TRBJ1-2, with D maybe TRBD1 (6 bases). The ends were cut back, 2 bases at V and 2 bases at J, with 15 bases in the middle. This CDR3 contains 16 residues. Germline loops: CDR1 SGHTA, CDR2 FQGNSA. The CDR3 bases are TGTGCCAGCAGCTTAAACCCACAGGGAATAAACTATGGCTACACCTTC. Amino acid sequence: CASSLNPQGINYGYTF.

The V and J genes are TRBV25-1 and TRBJ1-6; 9 nucleotides agree with TRBD1. Germline loops: CDR1 MGHDK, CDR2 SYGVNS. V was clipped by 8 bases and J by 3 bases; unmatched bases: 5. The CDR3 totals 15 residues. The CDR3 spells CASETGGLYNSPLHF. The DNA of the CDR3 is TGTGCCAGCGAGACAGGGGGACTCTATAATTCACCCCTCCACTTT.

The chain is built from TRBV29-1 and TRBJ2-3; the D is unclear. This CDR3 is built from 13 residues. The germline V gene encodes CDR1 SQVTM and CDR2 ANQGSEA. The CDR3 spells CTLSVSSTDTQYF. DNA of the CDR3: TGCACCCTGTCGGTTTCTAGCACAGATACGCAGTATTTT.

The rearrangement joins TRBV19 to TRBJ1-2; 10 positions agree with TRBD1. J lost 7 bases, V lost 6 bases, and 5 bases had no gene match. The length of the CDR3 is 13 residues. Per the germline V gene, CDR1 is LNHDA and CDR2 is SQIVND (reference sequence). DNA for the CDR3: TGTGCCAGTAGGCGACAGGGGGCAGGTGGCTACACCTTC. The encoded protein is CASRRQGAGGYTF.

This chain connects TRBV9 to TRBJ2-5, with 10 bases identical to TRBD2. The DNA end is a closer match to TRBJ2-7, so the J assignment may be wrong. The germline CDR1 and CDR2 sequences are SGDLS and YYNGEE. The CDR3 runs to 15 residues. CDR3 loop: CASSVGRAGGGEQYF. CDR3 coding DNA: TGTGCCAGCAGCGTAGGACGAGCGGGGGGGGGCGAGCAGTACTTC.

This clone was seen a handful of times. The rearrangement joins TRBV4-1 to TRBJ2-3; D possibly corresponds to TRBD2 (6 bases). CDR1 is MGHRA, CDR2 YSYEKL, per germline. The V end lost 1 base, the J end lost 5 bases, and 19 bases lay between the germline ends. This CDR3 has 17 residues. Written as DNA, the CDR3 is TGCGCCAGCAGCCAAGTTCCTGAGAGGGAGGTGATAGATACGCAGTATTTT. Translation gives CASSQVPEREVIDTQYF.

This clone has only a few counts. The chain couples TRBV4-3 to TRBJ2-5; D uncertain. The germline CDR1 and CDR2 sequences are LGHNA and YSLEER. The CDR3 is 18 residues long. V gave up 3 bases and J gave up 4 bases, with 24 bases separating them. CDR3 sequence (DNA): TGCGCCAGCAGCCAGAAGTTAGGCGGAGCTCAAAGGATAGAGACCCAGTACTTC. Protein: CASSQKLGGAQRIETQYF.

The chain combines TRBV9 with TRBJ1-3, with no clear D. This CDR3 comprises 13 residues. The germline V gene encodes CDR1 SGDLS and CDR2 YYNGEE. Between the trimmed V and J ends, which lost 4 bases and 0 bases, there was a span of 5 bases. The CDR3 DNA sequence: TGTGCCAGCAGCACTCGCTCTGGAAACACCATATATTTT. Translated, it gives CASSTRSGNTIYF.

This clone has a handful of counts. The V gene is TRBV4-3, the J gene TRBJ2-3, with a weak D call TRBD2 (6 bases). Trimming stripped 4 bases from V and 2 bases from J, with 13 bases between. Germline V gives CDR1 LGHNA, CDR2 YSLEER. CDR3 length equals 15 residues. Written as DNA, the CDR3 is TGCGCCAGCAGCCTCCGAGTAGCGGCCACAGATACGCAGTATTTT. It yields the protein CASSLRVAATDTQYF.

This clone was seen only a few times. The chain employs TRBV7-2 and TRBJ2-3; 7 bases are shared with TRBD1. Germline trimming cut 2 bases from V and 4 bases from J; bases unmatched to any gene: 0. Germline assignment: CDR1 SGHTA and CDR2 FQGNSA. This CDR3 region has 13 residues. This chain's CDR3 is CASSLQGADTQYF. The CDR3 coding sequence is TGTGCCAGCAGCTTACAGGGGGCAGATACGCAGTATTTT.

The genes are TRBV5-4 and TRBJ2-5; D is possibly TRBD2 (6 bases). The last part of the DNA fits TRBJ2-7 better; the J call may be wrong. The CDR3 runs to 14 residues. Germline CDR1 SGHNT, CDR2 YYREEE (reference sequence). The CDR3 loop is CASSPSLLAYEQYF. The DNA of the CDR3 is TGTGCCAGCAGCCCCTCACTCCTAGCGTACGAGCAGTACTTC.

The chain is built from TRBV5-1 and TRBJ2-5; TRBD2 matches at 9 bases. V shed 0 bases and J 7 bases; nucleotides not matched to a gene: 7. The CDR3 runs 15 residues. Germline assignment: CDR1 SGHRS and CDR2 YFSETQ. CDR3 loop: CASSLAGTSLATQYF. The CDR3 bases are TGCGCCAGCAGCTTGGCCGGGACTAGCTTGGCGACCCAGTACTTC. The whole variable domain, filled in from reference TRBV5-1 and TRBJ2-5, reads KAGVTQTPRYLIKTRGQQVTLSCSPISGHRSVSWYQQTPGQGLQFLFEYFSETQRNKGNFPGRFSGRQFSNSRSEMNVSTLELGDSALYLCASSLAGTSLATQYFGPGTRLLVL.

J is TRBJ2-2 and V is TRBV4-3; weak D call: TRBD1 (8 bases). V was shortened by 6 bases and J by 4 bases, with 15 bases between the two germline ends. This CDR3 has 15 residues. In germline, CDR1 is LGHNA, CDR2 YSLEER. This chain's CDR3 is CASRHRGGGTGELFF. CDR3 DNA: TGCGCCAGCAGACACAGGGGGGGTGGCACCGGGGAGCTGTTTTTT.

This rearrangement joins TRBV5-6 to TRBJ1-5, with D unclear. Trimming left V 0 bases short and J 7 bases short, with 11 bases between. The CDR3 length is 14 residues. Per germline, CDR1 SGHDT and CDR2 YYEEEE. The CDR3 region has the DNA TGTGCCAGCAGCTTGGGCCTCGGAGGACAGCCCCAGCATTTT. Translation gives CASSLGLGGQPQHF.

The chain combines TRBV6-5 with TRBJ2-5; perhaps TRBD1 as D (6 bases). The CDR3 spans 13 residues. Trimming stripped 6 bases from V and 7 bases from J, with 15 bases between. Germline loops: CDR1 MNHEY, CDR2 SVGAGI. The CDR3 region is CASSSRTATTQYF. The CDR3 nucleotides read TGTGCCAGCAGCTCCCGGACAGCGACGACCCAGTACTTC.

The table lists this clone with a few counts. The V call is TRBV28, the J call TRBJ1-1; D gene unclear. The germline V and J ends were trimmed by 3 bases and 3 bases, with 8 bases remaining between them. Germline CDR1 is MDHEN and CDR2 is SYDVKM. The CDR3 totals 13 residues. For the CDR3, the DNA is TGTGCCAGCAGTTTGGAACAGCACACTGAAGCTTTCTTT. This translates into CASSLEQHTEAFF.

At least ten counts were recorded for this clone. The V gene is TRBV9, the J gene TRBJ2-7, with D possibly matching TRBD2 (5 bases). Germline CDR1 is SGDLS and CDR2 is YYNGEE. The CDR3 contains 14 residues. V shed 3 bases and J shed 4 bases, with 14 bases lying between them. The CDR3 sequence is CASSAEPRGYEQYF. The CDR3 bases are TGTGCCAGCAGCGCCGAGCCTAGAGGGTACGAGCAGTACTTC. Drawing the rest from reference TRBV9 and TRBJ2-7, the complete variable domain is DSGVTQTPKHLITATGQRVTLRCSPRSGDLSVYWYQQSLDQGLQFLIQYYNGEERAKGNILERFSAQQFPDLHSELNLSSLELGDSALYFCASSAEPRGYEQYFGPGTRLTVT.

The rearrangement links TRBV9 to TRBJ1-1; D unresolved. Germline V lookup: CDR1 SGDLS, CDR2 YYNGEE. Trimming left V 1 base short and J 1 base short, with 8 bases between. The length of the CDR3 is 14 residues. In nucleotides, the CDR3 is TGTGCCAGCAGCGTACAGGCCTCGAACACTGAAGCTTTCTTT. Its protein product is CASSVQASNTEAFF.